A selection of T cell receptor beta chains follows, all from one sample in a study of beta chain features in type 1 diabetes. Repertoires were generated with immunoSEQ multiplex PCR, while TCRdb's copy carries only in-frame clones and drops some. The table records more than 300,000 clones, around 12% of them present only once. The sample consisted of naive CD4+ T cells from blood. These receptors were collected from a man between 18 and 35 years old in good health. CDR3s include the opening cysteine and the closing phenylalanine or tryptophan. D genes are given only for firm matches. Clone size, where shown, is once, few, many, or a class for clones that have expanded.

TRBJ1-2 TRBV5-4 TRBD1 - CASSLGGGRSNYGYTF TGTGCCAGCAGCCTTGGAGGGGGCCGATCTAACTATGGCTACACCTTC
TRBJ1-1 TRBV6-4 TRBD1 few CASSGQVNTEAFF TGTGCCAGCAGCGGACAGGTTAACACTGAAGCTTTCTTT
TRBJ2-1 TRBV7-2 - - CASSLQRLVVAGSYNEQFF TGTGCCAGCAGCTTGCAGAGACTGGTCGTAGCTGGGTCCTACAATGAGCAGTTCTTC
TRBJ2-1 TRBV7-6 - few CASSRSGSYNEQFF TGTGCCAGCTCTCGGAGCGGTTCCTACAATGAGCAGTTCTTC
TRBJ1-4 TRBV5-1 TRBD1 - CASSYLGQEEDVLFF TGCGCCAGCAGCTACTTGGGACAGGAAGAGGATGTCCTGTTTTTT
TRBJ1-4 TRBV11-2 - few CASSLEGALRVRGKLFF TGTGCCAGCAGCTTAGAAGGGGCCTTACGCGTTCGAGGAAAACTGTTTTTT
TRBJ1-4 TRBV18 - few CASSPRAEAAATNEKLFF TGTGCCAGCTCACCACGGGCGGAGGCTGCTGCAACTAATGAAAAACTGTTTTTT
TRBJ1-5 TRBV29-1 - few CSVVVRGGGQPQHF TGCAGCGTTGTAGTGCGTGGGGGCGGGCAGCCCCAGCATTTT
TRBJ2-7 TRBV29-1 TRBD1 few CSVVFGQGNPYEQYF TGCAGCGTTGTTTTTGGACAGGGAAACCCCTACGAGCAGTACTTC
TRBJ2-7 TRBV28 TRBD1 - CASSSTGEIYEQYF TGTGCCAGCAGTTCGACAGGGGAGATCTACGAGCAGTACTTC
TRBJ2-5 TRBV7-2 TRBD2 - CASSIRTSGGETQYF TGTGCCAGCAGCATTCGGACTAGCGGCGGAGAGACCCAGTACTTC
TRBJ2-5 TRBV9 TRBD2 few CASSETSGGLETQYF TGTGCCAGCAGCGAGACTAGCGGGGGTTTAGAGACCCAGTACTTC
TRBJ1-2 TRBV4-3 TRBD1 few CASSRNRGSGYTF TGCGCCAGCAGCCGGAACAGGGGTAGTGGCTACACCTTC
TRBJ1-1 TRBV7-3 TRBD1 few CASSSGAGGARTFF TGTGCCAGCAGCTCCGGGGCAGGGGGCGCGAGGACTTTCTTT